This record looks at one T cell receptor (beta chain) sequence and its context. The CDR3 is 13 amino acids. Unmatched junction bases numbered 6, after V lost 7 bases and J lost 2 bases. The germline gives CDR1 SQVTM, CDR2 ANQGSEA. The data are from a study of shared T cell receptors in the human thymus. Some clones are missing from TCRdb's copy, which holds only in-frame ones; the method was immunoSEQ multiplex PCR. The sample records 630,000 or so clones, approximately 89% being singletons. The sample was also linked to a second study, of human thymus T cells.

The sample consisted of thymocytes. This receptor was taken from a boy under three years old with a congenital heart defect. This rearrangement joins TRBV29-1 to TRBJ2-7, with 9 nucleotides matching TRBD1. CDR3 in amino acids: CSGVTGGPYEQYF. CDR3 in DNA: TGCAGCGGGGTGACAGGGGGTCCCTACGAGCAGTACTTC.